This is a list of T cell receptor beta chains from one sample in a study of CXCR3-negative and CXCR3-positive naive CD8 T cells. TCRdb re-called the 5' RACE reads, yielding one record per CDR3 amino acid sequence without DNA. Recorded for this sample: under 90,000 distinct CDR3 sequences. The sample consisted of naive CXCR3+ CD8+ T cells from blood. These receptors all come from a human donor in good health. Some clones in this sample may be carry-over from other donors' samples. Both conserved end residues are part of each CDR3. Fields, in order: V gene, J gene, CDR3 protein.

V: TRBV6-2/TRBV6-3; J: TRBJ2-3; CDR3: CASSTAARGADTQYF
V: TRBV6-6; J: TRBJ1-1; CDR3: CASTQGGTEAFF
V: TRBV28; J: TRBJ2-4; CDR3: CASSRTRGNIQYF
V: TRBV4-3; J: TRBJ2-7; CDR3: CASSQDPGGYEQYF
V: TRBV29-1; J: TRBJ1-1; CDR3: CSVGGITGSNTEAFF
V: TRBV29-1; J: TRBJ1-1; CDR3: CSVPQGTEAFF
V: TRBV9; J: TRBJ2-1; CDR3: CASSVDGGRPSSYNEQFF
V: TRBV20-1; J: TRBJ1-3; CDR3: CSARGTNGNTIYF
V: TRBV15; J: TRBJ2-7; CDR3: CATSRVPDSSYEQYF
V: TRBV20-1; J: TRBJ1-2; CDR3: CSADTSEGLNYGYTF
V: TRBV6-5; J: TRBJ2-7; CDR3: CASSRTGGLDEQYF
V: TRBV7-8; J: TRBJ1-1; CDR3: CASSLADQSRFNGDTEAFF
V: TRBV6-5; J: TRBJ1-6; CDR3: CASSLVDRGDSPLHF
V: TRBV4-3; J: TRBJ2-5; CDR3: CASSQDLGRETQYF
V: TRBV7-9; J: TRBJ2-7; CDR3: CASSLAPEQYF
V: TRBV20-1; J: TRBJ2-7; CDR3: CSASDLAAYEQYF
V: TRBV19; J: TRBJ1-6; CDR3: CASGYDSPLHF
V: TRBV12-3/TRBV12-4; J: TRBJ2-1; CDR3: CASRGRDNEQFF
V: TRBV4-2; J: TRBJ1-5; CDR3: CASSQSTGNQPQHF
V: TRBV6-1; J: TRBJ1-5; CDR3: CASSESDWSNQPQHF
V: TRBV20-1; J: TRBJ2-2; CDR3: CSASSPNTGELFF
V: TRBV7-2; J: TRBJ2-2; CDR3: CASSLAGPNTGELFF
V: TRBV9; J: TRBJ2-7; CDR3: CASSSGQGEQYF
V: TRBV7-6; J: TRBJ1-4; CDR3: CASSLGRGTTNEKLFF
V: TRBV7-9; J: TRBJ2-4; CDR3: CASSPRSDRGGKNIQYF
V: TRBV3-1; J: TRBJ2-5; CDR3: CASSQSRLRGNYQETQYF
V: TRBV12-3/TRBV12-4; J: TRBJ1-5; CDR3: CASSTDTRINQPQHF
V: TRBV3-1; J: TRBJ1-5; CDR3: CASSPDWRTGNQPQHF
V: TRBV19; J: TRBJ2-3; CDR3: CASSWGSSIADTQYF
V: TRBV6-5; J: TRBJ1-2; CDR3: CASSYSNQSPGGYTF
V: TRBV29-1; J: TRBJ2-5; CDR3: CSVEDGLAGGLAQETQYF
V: TRBV28; J: TRBJ1-1; CDR3: CASSLTGTGAEAFF
V: TRBV25-1; J: TRBJ1-5; CDR3: CASSESGRADQPQHF
V: TRBV10-3; J: TRBJ1-1; CDR3: CAISESGVLNTEAFF
V: TRBV28; J: TRBJ2-7; CDR3: CASSLLREDYEQYF
V: TRBV12-3/TRBV12-4; J: TRBJ2-7; CDR3: CASSLTLEQYF
V: TRBV20-1; J: TRBJ2-1; CDR3: CSAGLLQGSYNEQFF
V: TRBV6-5; J: TRBJ1-1; CDR3: CASSYSRVFLNTEAFF
V: TRBV6-4; J: TRBJ2-2; CDR3: CASSAESTGELFF
V: TRBV4-1; J: TRBJ2-3; CDR3: CASSQNGGRADTQYF
V: TRBV11-3; J: TRBJ2-3; CDR3: CASSLSGPADTQYF
V: TRBV5-1; J: TRBJ2-2; CDR3: CASSRVRVGHAPLNTGELFF
V: TRBV5-4; J: TRBJ1-1; CDR3: CASSPGQEKAFF